This T cell receptor beta chain was identified during a study of CD8 T cells in Susac syndrome. CD8+ and CD4+ T cells taken from blood had their TCR beta sequenced. The multiple sclerosis controls comprised treatment-naive patients whose relapsing-remitting disease was stable or active. This CDR3 is 19 amino acids long. J lost 6 bases, V lost 1 base, and 16 bases had no gene match. Germline CDR1 is LGHNA and CDR2 is YSLEER. Reverse transcription used about 0.5 to 1 ug RNA and random hexamers. Coverage of TCR beta CDR3 amplification by immunoSEQ multiplex PCR extended to 54 Vbeta and 13 Jbeta. TCRdb recomputed calls from the immunoSEQ multiplex PCR reads with MiXCR, one row per CDR3 protein. The table includes 330,000 or so distinct CDR3 sequences, roughly 85% detected once. This clonotype came up once.

Sequencing was performed on CD8+ T cells from PBMCs. The clonotype originates from a human donor with multiple sclerosis. This chain uses TRBV4-3 with TRBJ1-4, with 8 positions matching TRBD1. The CDR3 DNA follows: TGCGCCAGCAGCCAAGTGCGCCCCCAGGGGGCATACCTGTATGAAAAACTGTTTTTT. As protein: CASSQVRPQGAYLYEKLFF.